The rows below give T cell receptor beta chains drawn from one sample of a study of OX40 agonist ivuxolimab in advanced cancers. Sequencing used immunoSEQ multiplex PCR; TCRdb keeps in-frame clones, though not all of them. The data hold more than 40,000 clones, with approximately 80% observed a single time. Sequencing used CD4+ or CD8+ T cells sorted from blood, obtained in a trial of the OX40 agonist ivuxolimab. The receptors shown here come from an adult with an advanced solid tumor such as melanoma, head and neck, liver or kidney cancer. The CDR3 runs from the conserved cysteine through the conserved F or W. The D gene is left open where the match is weak. Clone size is given for some rows only: seen once, a few or many times, or a class if the clone is expanded.

>NA|NA|TRBJ1-3|TRBV6-6
CASSPRGVSSGNTIYF
TGTGCCAGCAGTCCCCGAGGTGTAAGCTCTGGAAACACCATATATTTT
>NA|TRBD2|TRBJ2-1|TRBV5-1
CASGLAGVFNEQFF
TGCGCCAGTGGACTAGCGGGGGTGTTCAATGAGCAGTTCTTC
>NA|NA|TRBJ2-1|TRBV5-1
CASSFSGLQPEQFF
TGCGCCAGCAGCTTCTCCGGACTCCAGCCCGAGCAGTTCTTC
>NA|NA|TRBJ2-3|TRBV5-8
CASSLRRTSDTQYF
TGTGCCAGCAGCTTAAGGCGGACCTCAGATACGCAGTATTTT
>NA|NA|TRBJ2-2|TRBV11-3
CASSLAVTGELFF
TGTGCCAGCAGCTTAGCCGTCACCGGGGAGCTGTTTTTT
>NA|TRBD2|TRBJ2-7|TRBV15
CATGTSVSYEQYF
TGTGCCACCGGGACTAGTGTTTCTTACGAGCAGTACTTC
>NA|TRBD2|TRBJ2-1|TRBV12-5
CASGLVSSGRSYNEQFF
TGTGCTAGTGGTTTGGTATCTAGCGGGAGATCCTACAATGAGCAGTTCTTC
>NA|NA|TRBJ1-4|TRBV7-2
CASSLGQENEKLFF
TGTGCCAGCAGCTTAGGACAGGAGAATGAAAAACTGTTTTTT
>NA|NA|TRBJ2-5|TRBV5-1
CASSPPSAQETQYF
TGCGCCAGCAGCCCCCCTTCGGCCCAAGAGACCCAGTACTTC
>few|NA|TRBJ2-3|TRBV7-9
CASSAGQDPDTQYF
TGTGCCAGCAGCGCCGGGCAGGACCCGGATACGCAGTATTTT
>NA|NA|TRBJ2-1|TRBV27
CASSKVDSYNEQFF
TGTGCCAGCAGTAAAGTCGATTCCTACAATGAGCAGTTCTTC
>NA|TRBD1|TRBJ1-5|TRBV27
CASSPADRASNQPQHF
TGTGCCAGCAGCCCCGCGGACAGGGCATCGAATCAGCCCCAGCATTTT
>NA|NA|TRBJ1-5|TRBV6-1
CASSQTRGLNQPQHF
TGTGCCAGCAGTCAGACAAGGGGACTCAATCAGCCCCAGCATTTT
>NA|NA|TRBJ1-2|TRBV5-6
CASSATISTNYGYTF
TGTGCCAGCAGCGCCACTATTAGTACTAACTATGGCTACACCTTC
>NA|NA|TRBJ1-1|TRBV27
CASSRDRPNTEAFF
TGTGCCAGCAGTCGCGACAGACCCAACACTGAAGCTTTCTTT
>once|NA|TRBJ2-7|TRBV15
CATSKWGETRGYEQYF
TGTGCCACCAGCAAGTGGGGGGAGACTAGAGGCTACGAGCAGTACTTC
>once|NA|TRBJ2-7|TRBV6-5
CASSYSMQTRGYEQYF
TGTGCCAGCAGTTACTCTATGCAGACCCGCGGCTACGAGCAGTACTTC
>once|TRBD2|TRBJ2-1|TRBV10-3
CAIAIAGLSYNEQFF
TGTGCCATAGCTATAGCGGGCCTCTCCTACAATGAGCAGTTCTTC
>once|TRBD2|TRBJ2-7|TRBV10-3
CASTAASGTREQYF
TGTGCCTCGACGGCGGCTAGCGGAACCAGGGAGCAGTACTTC
>NA|NA|TRBJ1-1|TRBV6-5
CASSFTRNTEAFF
TGTGCCAGCAGTTTTACGAGGAACACTGAAGCTTTCTTT
>NA|NA|TRBJ1-2|TRBV30
CAWSPTGLPYYGYTF
TGTGCCTGGAGCCCAACGGGCCTCCCGTACTATGGCTACACCTTC
>NA|TRBD2|TRBJ2-3|TRBV6-5
CASTPLGLTGDTQYF
TGTGCCAGCACCCCCCTGGGACTAACGGGAGATACGCAGTATTTT
>NA|TRBD2|TRBJ2-3|TRBV28
CASSFAGTSGSTDTQYF
TGTGCCAGCAGTTTCGCCGGGACTAGCGGGAGCACAGATACGCAGTATTTT
>NA|TRBD1|TRBJ1-5|TRBV6-5
CASSADRGNQPQHF
TGTGCCAGCAGCGCGGACAGGGGGAATCAGCCCCAGCATTTT
>NA|NA|TRBJ1-2|TRBV4-2
CASSTQEDRTNYGYTF
TGTGCCAGCAGCACCCAGGAAGACAGGACAAACTATGGCTACACCTTC
>NA|NA|TRBJ1-1|TRBV10-3
CAISESDTEAFF
TGTGCCATCAGTGAGTCCGACACTGAAGCTTTCTTT
>once|TRBD1|TRBJ2-5|TRBV7-2
CASSSHPGTAETQYF
TGTGCCAGCAGCTCCCACCCCGGGACAGCGGAGACCCAGTACTTC